The 28 T cell receptor beta chains listed next were all sequenced from one sample in a study of blood T cell repertoires in COVID-19. TCRdb's table, derived via immunoSEQ multiplex PCR, lists solely in-frame clones and lacks some. The sample holds 130,000 or so clones, 80% to 85% seen once. Sequenced material: PBMCs or T cells enriched from blood (not recorded which). These receptor sequences come from a woman between 25 and 40 years old who had recovered from COVID-19.

The chain joins TRBV5-4 to TRBJ2-1, with 10 bases that match TRBD1. CDR3 length: 14 amino acids. Unmatched junction bases numbered 1, after V lost 0 bases and J lost 7 bases. CDR1 is SGHNT and CDR2 is YYREEE in the germline V gene (reference sequence). Written as DNA, the CDR3 is TGTGCCAGCAGCTTGGGGACAGGGGGGAATGAGCAGTTCTTC. Amino acids: CASSLGTGGNEQFF.

This chain links TRBV27 with TRBJ2-7, with D perhaps TRBD2 (5 bases). CDR3 length equals 16 residues. Germline CDR1 MNHEY, CDR2 SMNVEV (reference sequence). V was pared by 4 bases and J by 0 bases, with 16 bases between. The CDR3 DNA sequence: TGTGCCAGCAGTTCCCTAGGCGCGGGTCTCTCCTACGAGCAGTACTTC. It codes for CASSSLGAGLSYEQYF.

The chain joins TRBV19 to TRBJ1-1; possible D gene TRBD1, 6 bases. This CDR3 has 15 residues. Germline values: CDR1 LNHDA, CDR2 SQIVND (reference sequence). Trimming took 7 bases from V and 6 from J, leaving 21 bases between them. The CDR3 spells CASTPGTSKHSEAFF. The CDR3 DNA follows: TGTGCCAGTACCCCCGGGACATCAAAACACTCTGAAGCTTTCTTT.

This rearrangement joins TRBV7-6 to TRBJ1-1, with 7 bases matching TRBD1. The CDR3 has 15 amino acids. J lost 7 bases, V lost 4 bases, and 12 bases had no gene match. Germline V gene lookup returns CDR1 SGHVS and CDR2 FNYEAQ. CDR3 amino acids: CASSSGVQGMIEAFF. The DNA for the CDR3 is TGTGCCAGCAGCTCAGGGGTACAGGGGATGATTGAAGCTTTCTTT.

Here the CDR3 DNA reads TGTGCCAGCAGCTCGGACGGACTCAATGAAAAACTGTTTTTT. Translating gives CASSSDGLNEKLFF. This chain links TRBV7-9 with TRBJ1-4; D not certain. V was trimmed by 4 bases and J by 5 bases, leaving 11 bases between them. The CDR3 is made up of 14 amino acids. CDR1 and CDR2 (germline): SEHNR, FQNEAQ (reference sequence).

The chain is built from TRBV6-1 and TRBJ1-1; D uncertain. The germline V gene has CDR1 MNHNS and CDR2 SASEGT. The CDR3 spans 14 residues. Trimming shortened V by 3 bases and J by 2 bases, and 10 bases separated the two germline ends. The CDR3 spells CASSEGPSNTEAFF. CDR3 DNA: TGTGCCAGCAGTGAGGGCCCGTCAAACACTGAAGCTTTCTTT.

The chain recombines TRBV19 with TRBJ2-6; the D gene is possibly TRBD2 (6 bases). V was clipped by 4 bases and J by 1 base, with 8 bases between them. The CDR3 totals 15 residues. In germline, CDR1 is LNHDA, CDR2 SQIVND (reference sequence). The CDR3 nucleotides read TGTGCCAGTAGTACTGGGGGGTCTGGGGCCAACGTCCTGACTTTC. Translated, it gives CASSTGGSGANVLTF.

The V call is TRBV7-3, the J call TRBJ1-1; D is unclear. The CDR3 is 13 amino acids. V lost 2 bases, J lost 5 bases, and 9 bases lay in between. The germline V gene has CDR1 SGHTA and CDR2 FQGTGA. CDR3 region: CASSLSSRTEAFF. DNA for the CDR3: TGTGCCAGCAGCTTATCGTCGCGGACTGAAGCTTTCTTT.

Only one count was recorded for this clone. The CDR3 DNA follows: TGTGCCAGTAGTAAGACCGGGACAGCTAACTATGGCTACACCTTC. It specifies CASSKTGTANYGYTF. V is TRBV19 and J is TRBJ1-2, with 7 positions matching TRBD1. The germline V gene has CDR1 LNHDA and CDR2 SQIVND (reference sequence). The CDR3 has 15 amino acids. V trimming: 4 bases; J trimming: 0 bases; junction bases outside the gene matches: 5.

The rearrangement links TRBV30 to TRBJ1-6, with 7 bases lining up with TRBD1. Trimming removed 0 bases from V and 1 base from J; junction bases left unmatched: 3. CDR3 length: 16 amino acids. Germline CDR1 GTSNPN, CDR2 SVGIG (reference sequence). This chain's CDR3 is CAWSVQGNSYNSPLHF. The CDR3 DNA follows: TGTGCCTGGAGTGTACAGGGGAATTCCTATAATTCACCCCTCCACTTT.

V is TRBV7-2 and J is TRBJ1-5; D may be TRBD1 (6 bases). Trimming removed 5 bases at V and 6 bases at J, with 14 bases between. The CDR3 consists of 14 residues. Germline V gene data show CDR1 as SGHTA and CDR2 as FQGNSA. CDR3 loop: CASSPQGLGQPQHF. As DNA, the CDR3 is TGTGCCAGCAGCCCACAGGGTTTGGGTCAGCCCCAGCATTTT.

J is TRBJ1-2 and V is TRBV12-3 or TRBV12-4; D ambiguous. This CDR3 region has 13 residues. The germline V and J ends were trimmed by 3 bases and 4 bases, with 9 bases remaining between them. CDR3 bases: TGTGCCAGCAGTTTTGGGGAGTCCTATGGCTACACCTTC. Its protein product is CASSFGESYGYTF.

V and J are TRBV7-9 and TRBJ2-3, with no clear D. CDR3 length equals 14 residues. V was shortened by 3 bases and J by 6 bases, with 13 bases between the two germline ends. CDR1 and CDR2 (germline): SEHNR, FQNEAQ (reference sequence). The CDR3 nucleotides are TGTGCCAGCAGCTTTCGTGCAACACACGATACGCAGTATTTT. The encoded protein is CASSFRATHDTQYF. The variable domain in full, with the rest retrieved from reference TRBV7-9 and TRBJ2-3, is DTGVSQNPRHKITKRGQNVTFRCDPISEHNRLYWYRQTLGQGPEFLTYFQNEAQLEKSRLLSDRFSAERPKGSFSTLEIQRTEQGDSAMYLCASSFRATHDTQYFGPGTRLTVL.

This clone is medium-sized. The V and J genes are TRBV3-1 (or the pseudogene TRBV3-2) and TRBJ2-1; TRBD1 matches 8 bases. The CDR3 has 13 residues. Germline V gene sequence: CDR1 LGHDT, CDR2 YNNKEL (reference sequence). The V and J ends lost 10 bases and 4 bases, in that order; junction bases with no gene match: 6. DNA for the CDR3: TGTGCCACAGGACAGGGAGTTTACAATGAGCAGTTCTTC. Translation: CATGQGVYNEQFF.

The rearrangement joins TRBV2 to TRBJ1-3, with no clear D. The V end was cut by 5 bases, the J end by 2 bases, with 19 bases between. The germline gives CDR1 SNHLY, CDR2 FYNNEI. This CDR3 contains 17 residues. CDR3 protein: CASSRTLPQATGNTIYF. As DNA, the CDR3 is TGTGCCAGCAGTCGAACTCTCCCTCAGGCTACTGGAAACACCATATATTTT. Complete variable domain (other parts from reference TRBV2 and TRBJ1-3): EPEVTQTPSHQVTQMGQEVILRCVPISNHLYFYWYRQILGQKVEFLVSFYNNEISEKSEIFDDQFSVERPDGSNFTLKIRSTKLEDSAMYFCASSRTLPQATGNTIYFGEGSWLTVV.

The gene calls are TRBV5-4 and TRBJ2-7; perhaps TRBD1 as D (6 bases). The CDR3 covers 14 residues. Germline CDR1 and CDR2: SGHNT and YYREEE (reference sequence). Trimming stripped 1 base from V and 2 bases from J, with 10 bases between. In DNA form, the CDR3 reads TGTGCCAGCAGCTTGTGGGGGCTTACCTACGAGCAGTACTTC. Its protein product is CASSLWGLTYEQYF.

The gene calls are TRBV21-1 and TRBJ2-3; the table's TRBD1 call for D was not verified on the DNA. TRBV21-1 constitutes a pseudogene. The CDR3 extends over 13 amino acids. Here the CDR3 DNA reads TGTGCCAGCAGCCCCACAGGGAGAGATACGCAGTATTTT. As protein: CASSPTGRDTQYF.

This clone was counted only a few times. The chain has TRBV5-1 and TRBJ2-1; 8 bases map to TRBD1. Per germline, CDR1 SGHRS and CDR2 YFSETQ. J lost 6 bases, V lost 4 bases, and 9 bases had no gene match. CDR3 size: 15 residues. For the CDR3, the DNA is TGCGCCAGCAGCGCTGGGACAGGCAGAGTCAATGAGCAGTTCTTC. It translates to CASSAGTGRVNEQFF.

The chain links TRBV6-5 to TRBJ1-1; TRBD1 matches 10 bases. The germline gives CDR1 MNHEY, CDR2 SVGAGI. The CDR3 runs to 15 residues. V lost 5 bases and J lost 3; bases outside the gene matches: 6. CDR3 sequence reads: CASSTMTGGHTEAFF. CDR3 nucleotide sequence: TGTGCCAGCAGTACGATGACAGGGGGCCACACTGAAGCTTTCTTT.

This rearrangement joins TRBV30 to TRBJ2-7; 7 bases are a match to TRBD2. The CDR3 consists of 14 residues. Unmatched junction bases numbered 2, after V lost 0 bases and J lost 0 bases. Germline values: CDR1 GTSNPN, CDR2 SVGIG (reference sequence). The CDR3 coding sequence is TGTGCCTGGAGTGTGGGGGGGGTCTCCTACGAGCAGTACTTC. This translates into CAWSVGGVSYEQYF.

The chain combines TRBV30 with TRBJ1-5, with D unclear. Deletions cut 2 bases from V and 3 bases from J, with 8 bases between. The CDR3 spans 13 residues. From germline, CDR1 is GTSNPN and CDR2 SVGIG (reference sequence). The CDR3 protein is CAWSNSNNQPQHF. The CDR3 region has the DNA TGTGCCTGGAGTAACAGCAACAATCAGCCCCAGCATTTT.

The chain couples TRBV29-1 to TRBJ2-1, with D possibly TRBD2 on 6 matching bases. Germline V gives CDR1 SQVTM, CDR2 ANQGSEA. The V gene lost 7 bases and the J gene lost 4 bases, with 8 bases spanning the gap. The CDR3 runs 11 residues. In nucleotides, the CDR3 is TGCAGCGCCCGGGAGTACAATGAGCAGTTCTTC. Translated, it gives CSAREYNEQFF.

This chain links TRBV9 with TRBJ2-7, with TRBD1 identical over 7 bases. This CDR3 contains 14 residues. Per the germline V gene, CDR1 is SGDLS and CDR2 is YYNGEE. J was trimmed by 0 bases and V by 3 bases; bases with no gene match: 3. CDR3 amino acids: CASSEQGFSYEQYF. The CDR3 region has the DNA TGTGCCAGCAGCGAACAGGGGTTCTCCTACGAGCAGTACTTC.

This chain joins TRBV5-4 and TRBJ2-7, with 12 bases lining up with TRBD2. The J segment lost 1 base and the V segment lost 5 bases, leaving 4 bases of the junction unmatched. Germline V gives CDR1 SGHNT, CDR2 YYREEE (reference sequence). The CDR3 is made up of 15 amino acids. DNA of the CDR3: TGTGCCAGCAGTCTTGGACTAGCGGGGTCCTACGAGCAGTACTTC. Translating it yields CASSLGLAGSYEQYF.

In this sample, this clone turned up once. The rearrangement links TRBV24-1 to TRBJ1-2; D uncertain. CDR1 KGHDR and CDR2 SFDVKD come from the germline V gene. V was cut by 4 bases and J by 0 bases, with 5 bases left in between. The CDR3 extends over 13 amino acids. This CDR3 is CATSDLTNYGYTF. CDR3 DNA sequence: TGTGCCACCAGTGACCTAACTAACTATGGCTACACCTTC.

The J gene is TRBJ2-1, the V gene TRBV5-1; no clear D gene. Germline lookup yields CDR1 SGHRS and CDR2 YFSETQ. The V end lost 7 bases, the J end lost 5 bases, and 13 bases lay between the germline ends. The CDR3 totals 13 residues. The CDR3, as DNA: TGCGCCAGCTCCTTCGCTCTAGACAATGAGCAGTTCTTC. Translating it yields CASSFALDNEQFF.

The genes are TRBV4-3 and TRBJ2-1; 11 nucleotides match TRBD2. CDR1 is LGHNA, CDR2 YSLEER, per germline. The CDR3 runs to 18 residues. J was trimmed by 5 bases and V by 5 bases; bases with no gene match: 14. As DNA, the CDR3 is TGCGCCAGCAGCTACAGGACTAGCGGGTCCTACGGCGACAATGAGCAGTTCTTC. Its protein is CASSYRTSGSYGDNEQFF.

The chain is built from TRBV4-3 and TRBJ1-6; D ambiguous. From germline, CDR1 is LGHNA and CDR2 YSLEER. Trimming took off 0 bases at V and 7 bases at J, with 7 bases between the two ends. The CDR3 is made up of 14 amino acids. CDR3 bases: TGCGCCAGCAGCCAAGATCCTTTGAATTCACCCCTCCACTTT. It encodes CASSQDPLNSPLHF.